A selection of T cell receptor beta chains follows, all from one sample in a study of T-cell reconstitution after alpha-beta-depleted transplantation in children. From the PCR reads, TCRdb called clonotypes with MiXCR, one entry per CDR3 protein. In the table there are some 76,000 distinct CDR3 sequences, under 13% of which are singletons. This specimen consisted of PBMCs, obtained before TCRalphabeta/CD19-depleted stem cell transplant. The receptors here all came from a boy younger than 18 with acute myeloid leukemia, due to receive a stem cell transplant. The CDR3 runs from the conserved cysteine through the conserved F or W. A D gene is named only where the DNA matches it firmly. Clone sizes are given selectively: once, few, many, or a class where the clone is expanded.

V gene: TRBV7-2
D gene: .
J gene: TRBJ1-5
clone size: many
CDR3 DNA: TGTGCCAGCAGCTTAGTTGAAGGGCAGCCCCAGCATTTT
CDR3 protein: CASSLVEGQPQHF

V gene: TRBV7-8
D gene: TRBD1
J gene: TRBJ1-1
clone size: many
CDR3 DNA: TGTGCCAGCAGCTCCCCTTGGGAGCAGGGGGCGGTTGAAGCTTTCTTT
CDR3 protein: CASSSPWEQGAVEAFF

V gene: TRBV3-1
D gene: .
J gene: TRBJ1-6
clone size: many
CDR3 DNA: TGTGCCAGCAGCCAACAGAAGCCGGGGAAGAACTCACCCCTCCACTTT
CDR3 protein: CASSQQKPGKNSPLHF

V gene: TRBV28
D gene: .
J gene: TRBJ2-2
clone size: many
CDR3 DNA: TGTGCCAGCAGCCTAGGAGGGGGGGCGAACACCGGGGAGCTGTTTTTT
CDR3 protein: CASSLGGGANTGELFF

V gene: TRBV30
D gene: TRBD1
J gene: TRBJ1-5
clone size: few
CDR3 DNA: TGTGCCTGGACGAAGACAGGGGGCAGCCAGCCCCAGCATTTT
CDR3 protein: CAWTKTGGSQPQHF

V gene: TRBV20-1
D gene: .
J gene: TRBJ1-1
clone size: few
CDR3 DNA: TGCAGTGTAGGCAGGGCGAACACTGAAGCTTTCTTT
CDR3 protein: CSVGRANTEAFF

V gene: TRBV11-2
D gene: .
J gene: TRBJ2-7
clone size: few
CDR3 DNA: TGTGCCAGCAGCTTTGGCAGGGCAGGGTCCTACGAGCAGTACTTC
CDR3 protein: CASSFGRAGSYEQYF

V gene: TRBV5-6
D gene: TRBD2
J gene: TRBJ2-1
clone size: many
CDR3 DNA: TGTGCCAGCAGCCTACGACTAGCGGGAGGAGGAGAGCAGTTCTTC
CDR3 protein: CASSLRLAGGGEQFF

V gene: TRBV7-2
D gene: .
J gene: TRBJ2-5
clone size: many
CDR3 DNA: TGTGCCAGCAGCCTGAAGAACTTAGAGACCCAGTACTTC
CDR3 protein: CASSLKNLETQYF

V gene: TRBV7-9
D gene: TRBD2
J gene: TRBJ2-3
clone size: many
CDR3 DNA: TGTGCCAGCAGCTCAACTAGCGGGGGCACAGATACGCAGTATTTT
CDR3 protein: CASSSTSGGTDTQYF

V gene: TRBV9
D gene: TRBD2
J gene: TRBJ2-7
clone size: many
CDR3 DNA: TGTGCCAGCAGCGCCGAGAGGACTAGCGGGGCTAGGGAGCAGTACTTC
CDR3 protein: CASSAERTSGAREQYF

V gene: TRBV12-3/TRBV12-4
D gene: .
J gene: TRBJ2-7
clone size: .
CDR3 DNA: TGTGCCAGCAGTTTATTAGCTGTGCCCTACGAGCAGTACTTC
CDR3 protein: CASSLLAVPYEQYF

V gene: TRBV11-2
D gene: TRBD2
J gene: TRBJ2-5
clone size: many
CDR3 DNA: TGTGCCAGCAGCTTAGGGGCTTTTGGGAGGGAAGAGACCCAGTACTTC
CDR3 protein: CASSLGAFGREETQYF

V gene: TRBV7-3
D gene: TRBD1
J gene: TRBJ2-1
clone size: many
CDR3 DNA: TGTGCCAGCAGCTTCCACGGGACAGGGGGTGAGCAGTTCTTC
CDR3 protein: CASSFHGTGGEQFF

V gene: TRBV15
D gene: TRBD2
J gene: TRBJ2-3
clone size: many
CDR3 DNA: TGTGCCGCCGGAGCGGGAGGCCCCACAGATACGCAGTATTTT
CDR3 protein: CAAGAGGPTDTQYF

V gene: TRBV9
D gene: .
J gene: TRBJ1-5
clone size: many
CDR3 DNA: TGTGCCAGCAGCGTAGCATTGGCGGGCCCCCCTAATCAGCCCCAGCATTTT
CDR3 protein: CASSVALAGPPNQPQHF

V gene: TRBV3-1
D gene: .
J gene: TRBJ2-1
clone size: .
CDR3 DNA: TGTGCCTGCTGCCAAGATTCCCCAGCAAGGGACAATGAGCAGTTCTTC
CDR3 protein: CACCQDSPARDNEQFF

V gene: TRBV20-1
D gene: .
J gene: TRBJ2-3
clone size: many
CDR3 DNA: TGCAGTGCTAACGGCGGGACTGGCAACACAGATACGCAGTATTTT
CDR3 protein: CSANGGTGNTDTQYF

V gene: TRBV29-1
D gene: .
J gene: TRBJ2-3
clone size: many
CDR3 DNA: TGCAGCGTTGAAGTGGGAGATACGCAGTATTTT
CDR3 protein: CSVEVGDTQYF

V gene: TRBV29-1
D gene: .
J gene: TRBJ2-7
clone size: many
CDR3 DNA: TGCAGCGTTTCATATACCCTTAGAGGGGAGCAGTACTTC
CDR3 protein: CSVSYTLRGEQYF

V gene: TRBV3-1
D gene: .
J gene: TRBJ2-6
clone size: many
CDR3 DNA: TGTGCCAGCAGTTCTGGGCCCCGAGGATACGGGGCCAACGTCCTGACTTTC
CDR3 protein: CASSSGPRGYGANVLTF